This T cell receptor beta chain was documented in a study of cytomegalovirus exposure and HLA in healthy donors. General observations from the study: Researchers counted 150 to 200 TCR beta chains as cytomegalovirus-associated. There were a few CMV-associated chains whose specificity for CMV antigens was confirmed in vitro. Cytomegalovirus status was reportedly diagnosed by the classifier with high specificity and sensitivity.

Here immunoSEQ multiplex PCR was the method, and the copy in TCRdb shows in-frame clones only, minus some. The repertoire holds some 310,000 clones, with roughly 90% as singletons. The approximately 120-subject validation cohort, separate from the roughly 670-subject first cohort, included the donors. A remark on this clone: Its antigen remains unidentified.

This sequence was found in a man aged 30 to 39 in good health and CMV-seronegative. The sequencing sample was made of PBMCs.

CDR3 nucleotide sequence: TGCGCCAGCAGCTTGGCGGATGACAATTATTTACCGAACACTGAAGCTTTCTTT. This encodes CASSLADDNYLPNTEAFF. The chain employs TRBV5-1 and TRBJ1-1, with D unresolved. Trimming pared 0 bases from V and 1 base from J, leaving 19 bases between. The CDR3 sequence is 18 residues long. Germline CDR1 reads SGHRS; CDR2 reads YFSETQ. Variable domain in full (rest from reference TRBV5-1 and TRBJ1-1): KAGVTQTPRYLIKTRGQQVTLSCSPISGHRSVSWYQQTPGQGLQFLFEYFSETQRNKGNFPGRFSGRQFSNSRSEMNVSTLELGDSALYLCASSLADDNYLPNTEAFFGQGTRLTVV.